These 16 T cell receptor beta chains were all obtained from the same sample, sequenced in a study of CD8 T cells in Susac syndrome. Random hexamers served to reverse transcribe about 0.45 to 1 ug RNA. TCRdb analysed the immunoSEQ multiplex PCR reads with MiXCR anew, one entry per CDR3 protein. The sample has 40,000 to 55,000 distinct CDR3 sequences, approximately 93% seen once; the top ten hold 0.4% to 0.55%. The sample taken for sequencing was CD8+ T cells from PBMCs. These receptor sequences come from a human donor with multiple sclerosis.

This clonotype was seen a few times. The chain couples TRBV7-9 to TRBJ2-5; D unclear. Trimming stripped 1 base from V and 1 base from J, with 1 base between. CDR1 is SEHNR, CDR2 FQNEAQ, per germline (reference sequence). CDR3 length: 12 residues. CDR3 nucleotides: TGTGCCAGCAGCTTAGTCCAAGAGACCCAGTACTTC. Translated: CASSLVQETQYF.

V is TRBV20-1 and J is TRBJ1-5; possible D gene TRBD1, 5 bases. The V gene lost 1 base and the J gene lost 4 bases, with 20 bases spanning the gap. The CDR3 loop spans 17 amino acids. Germline CDR1 reads DFQATT; CDR2 reads SNEGSKA (reference sequence). The CDR3, as DNA: TGCAGTGCTAGAGTTCCGGGACTTCGGGGTCTTAATCAGCCCCAGCATTTT. Encoded protein: CSARVPGLRGLNQPQHF.

The chain carries TRBV9 and TRBJ2-1; D is uncertain. CDR3 length equals 15 residues. Trimming took off 2 bases at V and 3 bases at J, with 12 bases between the two ends. Germline-derived CDR1 and CDR2 are SGDLS and YYNGEE. The CDR3 reads CASSVRVIGYNEQFF. The CDR3 nucleotides are TGTGCCAGCAGCGTTCGGGTGATAGGCTACAATGAGCAGTTCTTC.

The chain employs TRBV15 and TRBJ2-7; D perhaps matches TRBD2 (6 bases). The CDR3 loop spans 14 amino acids. Germline CDR1 and CDR2: LNHNV and YYDKDF (reference sequence). Between the trimmed V and J ends, which lost 0 bases and 0 bases, there was a span of 6 bases. This CDR3 is CATSRDGSSYEQYF. The CDR3 DNA is TGTGCCACCAGCAGAGACGGGAGCTCCTACGAGCAGTACTTC.

The chain couples TRBV4-3 to TRBJ2-3, with 7 positions matching TRBD1. Germline V gene sequence: CDR1 LGHNA, CDR2 YSLEER. There are 16 residues in the CDR3. V gave up 0 bases and J gave up 0 bases; unmatched junction bases: 3. The chain's CDR3 is CASSQDTGASTDTQYF. CDR3 DNA: TGCGCCAGCAGCCAAGATACAGGGGCTAGCACAGATACGCAGTATTTT.

The chain recombines TRBV10-3 with TRBJ1-1; D possibly corresponds to TRBD1 (5 bases). V was clipped by 4 bases and J by 5 bases, with 8 bases between them. Germline-derived CDR1 and CDR2 are ENHRY and SYGVKD. The CDR3 covers 12 residues. CDR3 coding DNA: TGTGCCATCAGTGGGGCAGGGACTGAAGCTTTCTTT. Translation: CAISGAGTEAFF.

The J gene is TRBJ2-1, the V gene TRBV7-9; D remains unclear. This CDR3 region has 15 residues. Looked up from germline, CDR1 is SEHNR and CDR2 is FQNEAQ (reference sequence). Deletions cut 1 base from V and 3 bases from J, with 10 bases between. The CDR3 sequence: CASSLGDSLYNEQFF. The CDR3 coding sequence is TGTGCCAGCAGCTTAGGGGATTCACTCTACAATGAGCAGTTCTTC.

The rearrangement links TRBV2 to TRBJ2-3; 11 nucleotides align to TRBD2. Germline CDR1 is SNHLY and CDR2 is FYNNEI. CDR3 length equals 18 residues. With 2 bases clipped from V and 6 bases from J, the junction kept 13 bases outside the gene matches. The CDR3 DNA follows: TGTGCCAGCAGTGAATATAGCGGGGGGGCCACGAACCGTGATACGCAGTATTTT. Protein: CASSEYSGGATNRDTQYF.

The chain combines TRBV19 with TRBJ1-1, with 9 bases identical to TRBD1. V shed 5 bases and J 0 bases; nucleotides not matched to a gene: 4. CDR1 and CDR2 (germline): LNHDA, SQIVND (reference sequence). The CDR3 loop spans 15 amino acids. CDR3 amino acids: CASSPTGGMNTEAFF. The CDR3 DNA follows: TGTGCCAGTAGTCCTACAGGGGGCATGAACACTGAAGCTTTCTTT. Variable domain in full (rest from reference TRBV19 and TRBJ1-1): DGGITQSPKYLFRKEGQNVTLSCEQNLNHDAMYWYRQDPGQGLRLIYYSQIVNDFQKGDIAEGYSVSREKKESFPLTVTSAQKNPTAFYLCASSPTGGMNTEAFFGQGTRLTVV.

The V call is TRBV20-1, the J call TRBJ1-1; D remains unclear. The CDR3 is 13 residues long. Germline V gene sequence: CDR1 DFQATT, CDR2 SNEGSKA (reference sequence). The CDR3 bases are TGCAGGGGGTCGAACCCGGAGAACACTGAAGCTTTCTTT. It codes for CRGSNPENTEAFF.

The CDR3 loop reads CASSLGTTAYGYTF. In DNA, the CDR3 is TGCGCCAGCAGCTTGGGGACAACGGCCTATGGCTACACCTTC. This sequence joins TRBV5-1 and TRBJ1-2; possibly TRBD1 for D (5 bases). V dropped 0 bases and J dropped 4 bases, with 10 bases sitting between them. The CDR3 loop spans 14 amino acids. Germline assignment: CDR1 SGHRS and CDR2 YFSETQ.

The V gene is TRBV4-3, the J gene TRBJ1-2; 7 nucleotides agree with TRBD1. The CDR3 runs to 15 residues. The trim removed 4 bases at V and 5 bases at J, leaving 10 bases unmatched. From germline, CDR1 is LGHNA and CDR2 YSLEER. CDR3: CASSPDRAQLYGYTF. The DNA for the CDR3 is TGCGCCAGCAGCCCTGACAGGGCGCAGCTGTATGGCTACACCTTC.

The chain joins TRBV4-1 to TRBJ1-2; D gene uncertain. In germline, CDR1 is MGHRA, CDR2 YSYEKL. V dropped 2 bases and J dropped 0 bases, with 19 bases sitting between them. This CDR3 has 18 residues. The CDR3 here is CASSQPPRTGNPNYGYTF. The CDR3 DNA reads as TGCGCCAGCAGCCAACCCCCAAGGACGGGCAATCCTAACTATGGCTACACCTTC.

The chain links TRBV2 to TRBJ2-3, with D tentatively TRBD1 (5 bases). In germline, CDR1 is SNHLY, CDR2 FYNNEI. V dropped 3 bases and J dropped 3 bases, with 13 bases sitting between them. The CDR3 covers 15 residues. CDR3 amino acids: CASSDVRVPTDTQYF. Here the CDR3 DNA reads TGTGCCAGCAGTGATGTCAGGGTCCCTACAGATACGCAGTATTTT.

This rearrangement joins TRBV7-8 to TRBJ1-2; no clear D. Germline V gene sequence: CDR1 SGHVS, CDR2 FQNEAQ. The CDR3 runs 15 residues. With 5 bases removed from V and 4 bases from J, the gap between germline ends came to 17 bases. The CDR3 spells CASSPLPEPTYGYTF. CDR3 coding DNA: TGTGCCAGCAGCCCCCTCCCAGAACCGACCTATGGCTACACCTTC. The whole variable domain, remainder taken from reference TRBV7-8 and TRBJ1-2, is GAGVSQSPRYKVAKRGQDVALRCDPISGHVSLFWYQQALGQGPEFLTYFQNEAQLDKSGLPSDRFFAERPEGSVSTLKIQRTQQEDSAVYLCASSPLPEPTYGYTFGSGTRLTVV.

The V and J genes are TRBV6-5 and TRBJ2-5, with TRBD2 identical over 8 bases. J was trimmed by 0 bases and V by 4 bases; bases with no gene match: 16. The CDR3 runs to 19 residues. In germline, CDR1 is MNHEY, CDR2 SVGAGI. CDR3 DNA sequence: TGTGCCAGCAGTTTCGGGGGACTAGAGGGGACGAAGTACCAAGAGACCCAGTACTTC. It yields the protein CASSFGGLEGTKYQETQYF.